This T cell receptor (beta chain) was profiled in a study of PD-L1 blockade in urothelial cancer (dated by TCRdb to about 2017). The study in broad terms: Every patient began therapy at some point between 2013 and 2015 and was given atezolizumab 1,200 mg intravenously every 3 weeks. About nine tenths of the roughly 29 patients were males with bladder-origin urothelial cancer, and about two thirds of the roughly 30 reported a prior smoking history. An ECOG performance status of 0 or 1 was recorded for the patients, and 0 to 3 prior chemotherapy regimens had been received by the patients. Blood samples were analyzed 3 weeks after the start of treatment (second dose) and 6 weeks after the start of treatment. Blood samples gave a median of around 140,000 T cells and 77,000 or so unique TCRs, with a median clonality of roughly 0.08. Somatic, immune and clinical correlates of response to PD-L1 blockade with atezolizumab in urothelial cancer were the focus of an exploratory multi-omic analysis. TCR sequencing covered pretreatment tumor samples and matched, serially collected peripheral blood taken before and after atezolizumab treatment. Durable clinical benefit was defined as progression-free survival longer than 6 months, and TCR features were also tested against progression-free and overall survival. Whole exome sequencing and RNA sequencing of pretreatment tumors were performed alongside TCR sequencing in the same patients. Durable clinical benefit was achieved by nine patients and was not achieved by 20 patients. Around 29 patients had pretreatment blood TCR-seq, around 24 had at least one posttreatment blood collection, and around 24 had tumor TCR-seq. What the study reported, not specific to this receptor: Because the sample size was small (n of about 30) and many exploratory analyses were performed, the results are intended to be hypothesis-generating. Greater expansion of tumor-associated TCR clones in peripheral blood 3 weeks after the start of treatment was observed in patients with durable benefit (n of about 21, p = 0.022). A pretreatment peripheral blood TCR clonality below the median was linked to improved progression-free and overall survival.

To estimate absolute template abundance from read counts, synthetic TCR analog templates were spiked into each PCR. The immunoSEQ assay was used to amplify TCRbeta CDR3 regions from genomic DNA with bias-controlled V and J gene primers. Rearranged TCRbeta segments were sequenced at approximately 20X coverage. The original methods were these. Sequencing errors were corrected by clustering, and CDR3s were annotated against IMGT so that V, D and J genes could be assigned. Out-of-frame and stop-codon sequences were excluded, and only productive TCRbeta rearrangements were used in downstream analyses. Clonality was computed as one minus Shannon entropy normalized by the log of the number of unique productive sequences. Fisher's exact test with Benjamini-Hochberg correction, using a cutoff of adjusted p below 0.01, was how clones that differed between time points or between blood and tumor were identified. Entries here come from immuneACCESS through TCRdb and include only in-frame sequences with V and J called. Some clones fail to appear in such tables; in the studies checked, an unresolved V gene covers under half of the shortfall, and the cause of the remainder is unknown. V, J and clone size reflect that table, while D and trimming were determined from the DNA. The sample records roughly 62,000 clones, more than 65% of which are singletons. The biggest ten clones account for 3.5% to 4.5% of the sample.

A total of 25 to 30 patients with locally advanced or metastatic urothelial carcinoma, treated at Memorial Sloan Kettering on a trial protocol, made up the cohort. Peripheral blood mononuclear cells were collected pretreatment and during treatment, with between 1 and 8 total time points obtained per patient. The Qiagen DNeasy Blood extraction kit was used to purify genomic DNA from total PBMCs and tumor samples. PBMCs were collected pretreatment and during treatment, and were isolated and stored as previously described. On this clone: The antigen it recognizes is unknown. Per-base quality was not reported, and no clone a single base away is much larger than it.

Sequencing used PBMCs, obtained around atezolizumab (anti-PD-L1) treatment. This clonotype was sampled from a man between 65 and 80 years old with urothelial cancer.

The encoded CDR3 is CASGFYRGNTGELFF. Read as DNA, the sequence is TGTGCTAGTGGTTTTTACAGGGGAAACACCGGGGAGCTGTTTTTT. The chain uses TRBV12-5 and TRBJ2-2, and TRBD1 matches 7 of the central bases. From V the trimming removes 3 bases and from J it removes 2 bases, while the gene matches leave 3 bases of the junction unaccounted for. The CDR1 and CDR2 encoded by the germline V gene are LGHNT and FRNRAP. The CDR3 contains 15 residues, cysteine and phenylalanine counted. Only the CDR3 DNA stays, 45 bases, in frame from base 1.